Listed below are T cell receptor beta chains from one sample, sequenced in a study of blood T cells in healthy people across ages. Each CDR3 protein is one row after TCRdb ran MiXCR on the 5' RACE reads. This table has approximately 770,000 distinct CDR3 sequences, 58% appearing once. The sample taken for sequencing was blood. The origin of the receptors is a man aged 25-45 years in good health. Both conserved end residues are part of each CDR3. A D gene is named only where the DNA matches it firmly. Not every row has a clone size; where given, it reads once, few, many or a size class.

v_call	d_call	j_call	clone_size	cdr3_nt	cdr3_aa
TRBV24-1	TRBD2	TRBJ2-3	-	TGTGCCACCAGTGATTTGCCCGGGACTAATCAGGATACGCAGTATTTT	CATSDLPGTNQDTQYF
TRBV5-5	TRBD1	TRBJ2-1	-	TGTGCCAGCAGGACGGACAGGGTCTTCCTAGCCCGCAATGAGCAGTTCTTC	CASRTDRVFLARNEQFF
TRBV3-1	-	TRBJ2-7	-	TGTGCCAGCAGCCTAGAGGGGGGGTCGAAGGACGAGCAGTACTTC	CASSLEGGSKDEQYF
TRBV4-3	-	TRBJ2-7	-	TGCGCCAGCAGCCAAGAAGGCCAGGGGACGGGATACGAGCAGTACTTC	CASSQEGQGTGYEQYF
TRBV19	-	TRBJ1-1	-	TGTGCCAGTAAGCAGGTTGGGATGAACACTGAAGCTTTCTTT	CASKQVGMNTEAFF
TRBV9	TRBD2	TRBJ2-1	-	TGTGCCAGCAGCGTAGCGGTCAGGAGCGGGAGGGTAGGGGAGCAGTTCTTC	CASSVAVRSGRVGEQFF
TRBV20-1	-	TRBJ1-4	-	TGCAGTGCTAGAACAGTGAAGGAAAAACTGTTTTTT	CSARTVKEKLFF
TRBV3-1	TRBD1	TRBJ1-4	-	TGTGCCAGCAGCCCCGGGACAGCTAATGAAAAACTGTTTTTT	CASSPGTANEKLFF
TRBV5-6	-	TRBJ2-5	-	TGTGCCAGCAGCTTTTGGGGGGCGCGAGAAGAGACCCAGTACTTC	CASSFWGAREETQYF
TRBV20-1	TRBD2	TRBJ2-7	few	TGCAGTGCTAGAGATGCGAGCGGGAGTAGCGAGCAGTACTTC	CSARDASGSSEQYF
TRBV2	-	TRBJ2-3	-	TGTGCCAGCAGTGACGGGGGCAGGGGGTCAGATACGCAGTATTTT	CASSDGGRGSDTQYF
TRBV11-2	TRBD2	TRBJ2-3	few	TGTGCCAGCAGCTTAGATATAGCGGGGTACCCTGATACGCAGTATTTT	CASSLDIAGYPDTQYF
TRBV12-3/TRBV12-4	-	TRBJ2-3	once	TGTGCCAGCAGTTTCAGACGAGGCAGGACAGATACGCAGTATTTT	CASSFRRGRTDTQYF
TRBV28	TRBD2	TRBJ2-1	-	TGTGCCAGCAGTCAATCTAGCGGAGGACATTACGAGCAGTTCTTC	CASSQSSGGHYEQFF
TRBV5-1	TRBD1	TRBJ2-5	few	TGCGCCAGCAGCTTGGATAGACAGGGACCCCAAGAGACCCAGTACTTC	CASSLDRQGPQETQYF
TRBV2	-	TRBJ2-3	-	TGTGCCAGCGCCTTTGAATCAACAGCCCTGGGAGATACGCAGTATTTT	CASAFESTALGDTQYF
TRBV4-2	TRBD2	TRBJ2-1	-	TGTGCCAGCAGCGAAAGGACTAGCGGGAGGGGTCACAATGAGCAGTTCTTC	CASSERTSGRGHNEQFF
TRBV6-2/TRBV6-3	TRBD1	TRBJ2-3	-	TGTGCCAGCCGGGACAGGGGGTCGATCACAGATACGCAGTATTTT	CASRDRGSITDTQYF
TRBV6-1	-	TRBJ2-1	many	TGTGCCAGCAGTGAATTCACGCCGACGAGCTCCTACAATGAGCAGTTCTTC	CASSEFTPTSSYNEQFF
TRBV28	-	TRBJ2-7	-	TGTGCCAGCACGGCAGGGGCTATTGCCTACGAGCAGTACTTC	CASTAGAIAYEQYF
TRBV9	-	TRBJ2-5	-	TGTGCCAGCAGCGTAGTTGGGCGGAGCCAAGAGACCCAGTACTTC	CASSVVGRSQETQYF
TRBV7-7	-	TRBJ2-5	-	TGTGCCAGCAGCTTAATTCCGGAGGAAGAGACCCAGTACTTC	CASSLIPEEETQYF
TRBV3-1	-	TRBJ2-7	-	TGTGCCAGCAGCCAAGCCCCGGGGCCTTACGAGCAGTACTTC	CASSQAPGPYEQYF
TRBV4-3	-	TRBJ2-1	-	TGCGCCGGCAGCCACTACCGGGAGAATGAGCAGTTCTTC	CAGSHYRENEQFF
TRBV18	-	TRBJ1-1	-	TGTGCCAGCTCACCTTCGGTCGGCGCTGACACTGAAGCTTTCTTT	CASSPSVGADTEAFF
TRBV2	-	TRBJ2-5	-	TGTGCCAGCACGGGGGGCCAACAAGAGACCCAGTACTTC	CASTGGQQETQYF
TRBV14	-	TRBJ2-6	few	TGTGCCAGCAGCCTTTCCTTCTTGACGGCTAACTCTGGGGCCAACGTCCTGACTTTC	CASSLSFLTANSGANVLTF
TRBV7-9	-	TRBJ2-1	-	TGTGCCAGCGACTTTTCGTCGGGTTTTTACAATGAGCAGTTCTTC	CASDFSSGFYNEQFF
TRBV7-2	-	TRBJ2-5	-	TGTGCCAGCAGCGTAGCCAGGGGTGAGACCCAGTACTTC	CASSVARGETQYF
TRBV11-2	-	TRBJ2-1	-	TGTGCCAGCAGCTTAGCACAGGGGGGGGGACGGGATGAGCAGTTCTTC	CASSLAQGGGRDEQFF
TRBV20-1	-	TRBJ1-2	-	TGCAGTGCTAATAACTATGGCTACACCTTC	CSANNYGYTF
TRBV20-1	-	TRBJ2-5	few	TGCAGTGCTCGTCGTACAGGGAAATGGGGAGAGACCCAGTACTTC	CSARRTGKWGETQYF
TRBV7-2	-	TRBJ2-5	once	TGTGCCAGCAGCTTATCAGTGGCCAATGAGCAGTACTTC	CASSLSVANEQYF
TRBV7-2	TRBD1	TRBJ2-3	-	TGTGCCAGCAGCTTTAGGGGGCGCGAAATAGATACGCAGTATTTT	CASSFRGREIDTQYF
TRBV7-2	-	TRBJ1-6	many	TGTGCCAGCAGCCTCGATCAAGGAGGGTATAATTCACCCCTCCACTTT	CASSLDQGGYNSPLHF
TRBV4-3	-	TRBJ1-5	-	TGCGCCAGCGGCCAAGATCCAGGGGTGGGTCAGCCCCAGCATTTT	CASGQDPGVGQPQHF
TRBV24-1	-	TRBJ2-1	-	TGTGCCACCAGTGGGGGCCCGTCCTACAATGAGCAGTTCTTC	CATSGGPSYNEQFF
TRBV27	TRBD1	TRBJ1-5	-	TGTGCCAGTAGACAGGACAGGGGAAGCAATCAGCCCCAGCATTTT	CASRQDRGSNQPQHF
TRBV6-2/TRBV6-3	TRBD2	TRBJ2-2	-	TGTGCCAGCAGTTTCAGGACTAGCGGGAGCTCCGGGGAGCTGTTTTTT	CASSFRTSGSSGELFF
TRBV20-1	TRBD2	TRBJ2-3	-	TGCAGTGCTAGATTCCAGCGGGGGCTTTACACAGATACGCAGTATTTT	CSARFQRGLYTDTQYF
TRBV20-1	-	TRBJ1-1	-	TGCAGTGCTATCGTCGACAAGGGATCATCTGAAGCTTTCTTT	CSAIVDKGSSEAFF